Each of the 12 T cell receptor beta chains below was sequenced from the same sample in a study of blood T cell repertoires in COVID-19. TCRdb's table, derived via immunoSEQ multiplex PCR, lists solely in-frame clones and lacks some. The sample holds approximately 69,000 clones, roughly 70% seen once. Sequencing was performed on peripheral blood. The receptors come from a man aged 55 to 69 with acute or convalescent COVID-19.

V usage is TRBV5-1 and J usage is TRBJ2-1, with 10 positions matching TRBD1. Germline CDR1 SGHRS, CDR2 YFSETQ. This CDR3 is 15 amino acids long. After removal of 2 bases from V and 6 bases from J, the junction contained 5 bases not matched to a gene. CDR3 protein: CASSFTGTGVNEQFF. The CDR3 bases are TGCGCCAGCAGCTTTACAGGGACAGGGGTCAATGAGCAGTTCTTC.

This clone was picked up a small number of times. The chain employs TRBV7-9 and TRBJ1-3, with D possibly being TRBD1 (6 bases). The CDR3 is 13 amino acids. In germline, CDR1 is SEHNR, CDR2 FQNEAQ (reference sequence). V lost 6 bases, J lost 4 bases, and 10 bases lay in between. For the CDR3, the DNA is TGTGCCAGCAGTTGGGGGCTCGGAAACACCATATATTTT. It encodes CASSWGLGNTIYF.

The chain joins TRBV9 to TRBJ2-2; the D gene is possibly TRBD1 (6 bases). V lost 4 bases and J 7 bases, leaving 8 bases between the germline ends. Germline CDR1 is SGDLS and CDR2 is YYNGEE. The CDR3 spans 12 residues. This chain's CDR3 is CASSFRGGELFF. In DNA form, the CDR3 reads TGTGCCAGCAGCTTCAGGGGCGGGGAGCTGTTTTTT.

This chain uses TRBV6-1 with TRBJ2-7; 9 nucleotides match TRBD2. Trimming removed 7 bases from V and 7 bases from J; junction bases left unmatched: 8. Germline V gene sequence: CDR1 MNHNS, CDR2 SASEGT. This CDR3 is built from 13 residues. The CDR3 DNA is TGTGCCAGCAAGGGCGGGGGGGCGTCGGAGCAGTACGTC. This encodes CASKGGGASEQYV.

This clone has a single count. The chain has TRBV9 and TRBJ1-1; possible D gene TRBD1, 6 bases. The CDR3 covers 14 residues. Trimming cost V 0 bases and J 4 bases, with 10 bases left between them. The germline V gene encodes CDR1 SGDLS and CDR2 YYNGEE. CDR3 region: CASSVVEGGTEAFF. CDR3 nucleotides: TGTGCCAGCAGCGTAGTGGAAGGGGGCACTGAAGCTTTCTTT.

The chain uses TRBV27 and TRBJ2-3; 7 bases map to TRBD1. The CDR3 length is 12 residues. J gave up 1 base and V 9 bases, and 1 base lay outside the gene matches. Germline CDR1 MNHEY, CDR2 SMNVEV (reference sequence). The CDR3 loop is CARGTGTDTQYF. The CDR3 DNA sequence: TGTGCCAGGGGGACAGGCACAGATACGCAGTATTTT.

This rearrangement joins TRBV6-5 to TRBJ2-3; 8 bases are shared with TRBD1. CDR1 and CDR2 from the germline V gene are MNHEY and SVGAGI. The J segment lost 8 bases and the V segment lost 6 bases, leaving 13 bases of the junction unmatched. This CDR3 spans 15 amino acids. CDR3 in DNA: TGTGCCAGCAGAGTTCAACAGGGGGGTCTTGGTACGCAGTATTTT. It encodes CASRVQQGGLGTQYF.

The CDR3 is CATSRDQGVTNQPQHF. The CDR3 nucleotides are TGTGCCACCAGCAGAGATCAGGGGGTGACCAATCAGCCCCAGCATTTT. The V and J genes are TRBV15 and TRBJ1-5; TRBD1 agrees at 7 bases. This CDR3 has 16 amino acids. V lost 0 bases and J lost 3; bases outside the gene matches: 5. CDR1 LNHNV and CDR2 YYDKDF come from the germline V gene (reference sequence).

The CDR3 coding sequence is TGCGCCAGGCCCCTAGCGGGTAAAAAAGGGGATGAGCAGTTCTTC. Its translation: CARPLAGKKGDEQFF. V and J are TRBV10-1 and TRBJ2-1, with TRBD2 matching 8 bases. The CDR3 loop spans 15 amino acids. Germline CDR1 reads WNHNN; CDR2 reads SYGVQD (reference sequence). Trimming at V came to 9 bases and at J to 8 bases, leaving 15 bases not matched to a gene.

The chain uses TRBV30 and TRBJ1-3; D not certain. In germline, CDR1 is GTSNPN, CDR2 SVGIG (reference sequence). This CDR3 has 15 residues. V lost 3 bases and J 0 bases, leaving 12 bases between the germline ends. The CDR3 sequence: CAWRVARGSGNTIYF. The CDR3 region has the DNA TGTGCCTGGAGGGTGGCTCGGGGCTCTGGAAACACCATATATTTT. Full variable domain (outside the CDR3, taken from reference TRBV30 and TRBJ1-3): SQTIHQWPATLVQPVGSPLSLECTVEGTSNPNLYWYRQAAGRGLQLLFYSVGIGQISSEVPQNLSASRPQDRQFILSSKKLLLSDSGFYLCAWRVARGSGNTIYFGEGSWLTVV.

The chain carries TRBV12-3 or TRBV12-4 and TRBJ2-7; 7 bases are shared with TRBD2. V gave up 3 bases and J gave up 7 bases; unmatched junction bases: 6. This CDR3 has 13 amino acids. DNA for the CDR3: TGTGCCAGCAGTTTGAGCGGGGCGGGGGAGCAGTACGTC. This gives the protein CASSLSGAGEQYV.

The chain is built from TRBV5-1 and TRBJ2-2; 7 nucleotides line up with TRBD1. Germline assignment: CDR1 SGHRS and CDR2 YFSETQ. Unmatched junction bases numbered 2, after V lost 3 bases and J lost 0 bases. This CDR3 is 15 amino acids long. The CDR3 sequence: CASSWTGPNTGELFF. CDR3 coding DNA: TGCGCCAGCAGCTGGACAGGACCGAACACCGGGGAGCTGTTTTTT.